This T cell receptor beta chain derives from a study of post-analysis software for immune sequencing data. Study-level results: Patients carried 4 or 5 TRBV segments more frequently than controls did, and TRBV5-6, TRBV5-1 and TRBV20-1 were among them.

With 2 bases removed from V and 7 bases from J, the gap between germline ends came to 15 bases. The CDR3 contains 14 residues. In regard to this clonotype: Its target is not known.

Libraries were made from TCR beta cDNA, and they carried unique molecular identifiers. TCRdb passed the PCR reads through MiXCR, listing each CDR3 protein once. The sample yields some 890,000 distinct CDR3 sequences, approximately 57% seen once. The chain joins TRBV12-3 or TRBV12-4 to TRBJ2-7; D is possibly TRBD2 (5 bases). The sequence was obtained from a girl under 18 with multiple sclerosis. Material for sequencing was blood. CDR3 nucleotide sequence: TGTGCCAGCAGTTTAACTGGGGTGGGCGGGGAGCAGTACTTC. Its protein is CASSLTGVGGEQYF.